The entry that follows covers one TCR beta chain sequence. Its antigen is undetermined. This specimen belongs to a study of cytomegalovirus exposure and HLA in healthy donors. CDR1 is MNHNS, CDR2 SASEGT, per germline. The CDR3 has 14 residues. Trimming removed 2 bases at V and 5 bases at J, with 12 bases between. PCR amplification relied on 60 Vbeta primers (plus 13 Jbeta primers). TCRdb keeps only in-frame clones here, not all; method: immunoSEQ multiplex PCR. The sample shows over 100,000 clones, 80% to 85% of them seen only once. Overall study findings and caveats: Previously analyzed data showed that most TCR beta V segments were productive at a frequency of about 90% or about 30%. Analysis performed later showed TCR beta chains linked to HLA being more clonally expanded than equally common others. The listing of fewer than 200 TCR beta chains classed them as cytomegalovirus-associated. The records held CMV serostatus as the only immune exposure information.

The sequenced sample was PBMCs. The J gene is TRBJ1-1, the V gene TRBV6-1, with D maybe TRBD1 (5 bases). This clonotype was sampled from a man under 40 in good health and CMV-seropositive. The CDR3, as DNA: TGTGCCAGCAGTGAAATCAGGGTGACGACTGAAGCTTTCTTT. This encodes CASSEIRVTTEAFF.